The entry below gives a single T cell receptor beta chain sequence along with its context. Allocation to cohorts depended on clinical history reported by the participants. These data are taken from a study of blood T cell repertoires in COVID-19. For the study at large: Spain, Italy and the United States supplied samples that represented acute and convalescent COVID-19.

The table came from immunoSEQ multiplex PCR; TCRdb's copy has only in-frame clones and leaves some out. This table holds about 310,000 clones, almost 90% found once. Looked up from germline, CDR1 is MDHEN and CDR2 is SYDVKM. This CDR3 comprises 15 residues. V was cut by 3 bases and J by 1 base, with 12 bases left in between. The clonotype comes from a woman under 30 with acute COVID-19. Sequencing used PBMCs or T cells enriched from blood (not recorded which). The gene calls are TRBV28 and TRBJ1-1; TRBD1 might be the D (5 bases). The chain's CDR3 is CASSFGGEGNTEAFF. In DNA form, the CDR3 reads TGTGCCAGCAGTTTCGGGGGGGAAGGGAACACTGAAGCTTTCTTT.